The entry that follows covers one TCR beta chain sequence. This record comes from a study of blood T cell repertoires in COVID-19. Whole-study context: The United States, Italy and Spain provided the acute and convalescent COVID-19 samples.

The germline V gene has CDR1 ENHRY and CDR2 SYGVKD. The J segment lost 7 bases and the V segment lost 5 bases, leaving 5 bases of the junction unmatched. The CDR3 spans 13 residues. Across 24 US areas, participants ranged in age from roughly 18 to 95 years. Grouping used clinical history reported by participants in a survey and questionnaire. Among Cohort 3 donors, those recovered had two negative PCRs, clearance, or symptom resolution. Assay: immunoSEQ multiplex PCR; the TCRdb copy retains only in-frame clones and omits some. This repertoire shows 180,000 or so clones, 75% to 85% found once; its top ten account for 13% to 15%.

Sample: PBMCs or T cells enriched from blood (not recorded which). The rearrangement links TRBV10-3 to TRBJ2-1, with TRBD1 matching over 7 bases. The sequence derives from a man aged 50 to 60 who had recovered from COVID-19. The CDR3 spells CAISRQGANEQFF. The DNA of the CDR3 is TGTGCCATCAGTCGACAGGGTGCTAATGAGCAGTTCTTC.